Listed below are T cell receptor beta chains from one sample, sequenced in a study of early T cells in non-severe SARS-CoV-2 infection. TCRdb analysed the 5' RACE reads with MiXCR anew, one entry per CDR3 protein. The data show 100,000 to 150,000 distinct CDR3 sequences, with under 15% seen just once and just over 20% held by the top ten. The sample was whole blood. The receptors shown here come from an adult who was a healthcare worker with PCR-confirmed SARS-CoV-2 infection or an uninfected control (not recorded which). The CDR3 runs from the conserved cysteine through the conserved F or W. D genes are given only for firm matches. Some rows have no size entry. The others give once, few or many, or a class for an expanded clone.

d_gene: NA
abundance: NA
j_gene: TRBJ2-3
v_gene: TRBV3-1
CDR3nt: TGTGCCAGCAGCCAATTCCAGGTCCCCTCCAGCACAGATACGCAGTATTTT
CDR3aa: CASSQFQVPSSTDTQYF

d_gene: NA
abundance: few
j_gene: TRBJ1-1
v_gene: TRBV6-2/TRBV6-3
CDR3nt: TGTGCCAGCAACTTGCGTAGTTCGACTGAAGCTTTCTTT
CDR3aa: CASNLRSSTEAFF

d_gene: TRBD1
abundance: NA
j_gene: TRBJ2-1
v_gene: TRBV10-1
CDR3nt: TGCGCCAGCAGTGAGGGACAGGGTCCCTACAATGAGCAGTTCTTC
CDR3aa: CASSEGQGPYNEQFF

d_gene: NA
abundance: NA
j_gene: TRBJ1-6
v_gene: TRBV6-2/TRBV6-3
CDR3nt: TGTGCCAGCACCGGGCTGCGGACCCTCCACTTT
CDR3aa: CASTGLRTLHF

d_gene: TRBD2
abundance: few
j_gene: TRBJ2-1
v_gene: TRBV11-1
CDR3nt: TGTGCCAGCAGCTCGGGCGGGGGAACCTACAATGAGCAGTTCTTC
CDR3aa: CASSSGGGTYNEQFF

d_gene: NA
abundance: NA
j_gene: TRBJ1-1
v_gene: TRBV12-3/TRBV12-4
CDR3nt: TGTGCCAGCAGTCGGGCAGGGTCATCCCCTGAAGCTTTCTTT
CDR3aa: CASSRAGSSPEAFF

d_gene: NA
abundance: few
j_gene: TRBJ2-1
v_gene: TRBV9
CDR3nt: TGTGCCAGCAGCGCAACCACCCCGGGCAGGGTGGACAATGAGCAGTTCTTC
CDR3aa: CASSATTPGRVDNEQFF

d_gene: TRBD1
abundance: NA
j_gene: TRBJ1-2
v_gene: TRBV30
CDR3nt: TGTGCCTGGAGTCCCCGACAGGGGAACGGTGGCTACACCTTC
CDR3aa: CAWSPRQGNGGYTF

d_gene: NA
abundance: few
j_gene: TRBJ1-2
v_gene: TRBV12-3/TRBV12-4
CDR3nt: TGTGCCAGCAGTTGGGGATATGGCTACACCTTC
CDR3aa: CASSWGYGYTF

d_gene: NA
abundance: few
j_gene: TRBJ2-4
v_gene: TRBV18
CDR3nt: TGTGCCAGCTCACCGGTCCAGGGGGGTCTAGCCAAAAACATTCAGTACTTC
CDR3aa: CASSPVQGGLAKNIQYF

d_gene: NA
abundance: NA
j_gene: TRBJ2-7
v_gene: TRBV2
CDR3nt: TGTGCCAGCAGTGAAGGTCGTACGGAGATCTACGAGCAGTACTTC
CDR3aa: CASSEGRTEIYEQYF

d_gene: NA
abundance: NA
j_gene: TRBJ2-3
v_gene: TRBV12-3/TRBV12-4
CDR3nt: TGTGTCAGCAGCCCGTCCTTGGGGACAGATACGCAGTATTTT
CDR3aa: CVSSPSLGTDTQYF

d_gene: NA
abundance: few
j_gene: TRBJ1-2
v_gene: TRBV19
CDR3nt: TGTGCCAGTAGTATAACGTCGGCCGGCAGGGGTGGCTACACTTTC
CDR3aa: CASSITSAGRGGYTF

d_gene: NA
abundance: NA
j_gene: TRBJ2-3
v_gene: TRBV6-1
CDR3nt: TGTGCCAGCGGGGGGAAGGATACGCAGTATTTT
CDR3aa: CASGGKDTQYF